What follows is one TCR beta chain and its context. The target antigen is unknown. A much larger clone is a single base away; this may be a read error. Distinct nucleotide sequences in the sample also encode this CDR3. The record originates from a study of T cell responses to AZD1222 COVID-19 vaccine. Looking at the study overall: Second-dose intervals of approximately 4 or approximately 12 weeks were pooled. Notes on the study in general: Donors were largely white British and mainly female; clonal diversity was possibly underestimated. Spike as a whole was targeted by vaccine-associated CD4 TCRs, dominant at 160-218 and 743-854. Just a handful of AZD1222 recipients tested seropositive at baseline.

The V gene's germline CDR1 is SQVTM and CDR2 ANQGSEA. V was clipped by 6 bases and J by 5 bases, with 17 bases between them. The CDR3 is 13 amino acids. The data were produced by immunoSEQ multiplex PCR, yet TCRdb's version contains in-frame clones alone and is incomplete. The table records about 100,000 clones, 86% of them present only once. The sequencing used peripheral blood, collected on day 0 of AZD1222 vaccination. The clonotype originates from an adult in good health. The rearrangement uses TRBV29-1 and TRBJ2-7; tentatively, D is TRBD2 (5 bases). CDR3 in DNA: TGCAGCGTCCAACAAGGACTGGCGCACGAGCAGTACTTC. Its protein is CSVQQGLAHEQYF.